This T cell receptor beta chain was retrieved from a study of CD8+ T cells in alopecia areata. Reverse transcribed after extraction, RNA yielded cDNA as the sequencing template. Sequenced by immunoSEQ multiplex PCR; TCRdb stores in-frame clones only, minus some. Of 120,000 or so clones listed, 60% to 65% are singletons. The treatment is: oral pan-JAK inhibitor, 5-10 mg twice daily. From alopecia areata patients, lesional scalp punch biopsies and peripheral blood were collected. This CDR3 contains 14 residues. Germline V CDR1 and CDR2: SGHAT, FQDESV (reference sequence). V lost 1 base and J 1 base, leaving 7 bases between the germline ends.

The chain links TRBV11-1 to TRBJ1-1, with D maybe TRBD1 (6 bases). Here the sequenced sample was CD4+ T cells sorted from blood, taken at week 4, from a patient treated with tofacitinib. The sequence came from a human donor with alopecia areata. The chain's CDR3 is CASSLGQENTEAFF. For the CDR3, the DNA is TGTGCCAGCAGCTTAGGACAGGAGAACACTGAAGCTTTCTTT. The full variable domain, with the rest looked up from reference TRBV11-1 and TRBJ1-1, is EAEVAQSPRYKITEKSQAVAFWCDPISGHATLYWYRQILGQGPELLVQFQDESVVDDSQLPKDRFSAERLKGVDSTLKIQPAELGDSAMYLCASSLGQENTEAFFGQGTRLTVV.